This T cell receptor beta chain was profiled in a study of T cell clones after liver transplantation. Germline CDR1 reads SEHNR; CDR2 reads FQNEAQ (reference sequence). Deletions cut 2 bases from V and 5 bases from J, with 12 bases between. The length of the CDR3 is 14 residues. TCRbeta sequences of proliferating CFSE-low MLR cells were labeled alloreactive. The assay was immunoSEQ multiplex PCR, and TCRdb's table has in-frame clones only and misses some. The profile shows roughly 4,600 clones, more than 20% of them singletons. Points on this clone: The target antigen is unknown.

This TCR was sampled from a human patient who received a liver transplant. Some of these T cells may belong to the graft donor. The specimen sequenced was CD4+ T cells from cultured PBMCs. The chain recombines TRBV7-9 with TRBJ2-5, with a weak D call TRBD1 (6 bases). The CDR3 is CASSLYRAVETQYF. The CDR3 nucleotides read TGTGCCAGCAGCTTATACAGGGCGGTGGAGACCCAGTACTTC.